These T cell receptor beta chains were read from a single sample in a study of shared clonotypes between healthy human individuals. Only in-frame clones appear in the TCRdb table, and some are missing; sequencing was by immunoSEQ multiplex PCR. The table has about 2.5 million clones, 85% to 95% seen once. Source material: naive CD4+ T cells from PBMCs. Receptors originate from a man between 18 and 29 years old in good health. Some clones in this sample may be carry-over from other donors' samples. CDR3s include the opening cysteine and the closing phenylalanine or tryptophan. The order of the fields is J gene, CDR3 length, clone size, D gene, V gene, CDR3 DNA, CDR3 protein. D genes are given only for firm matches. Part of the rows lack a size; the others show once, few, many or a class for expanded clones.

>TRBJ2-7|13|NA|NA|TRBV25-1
TGTGCCAGCAGTCGGGCAGGGGCCTACGAGCAGTACTTC
CASSRAGAYEQYF
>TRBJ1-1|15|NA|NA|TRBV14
TGTGCCAGCAGCCTAGATTCGGGGCCCAACACTGAAGCTTTCTTT
CASSLDSGPNTEAFF
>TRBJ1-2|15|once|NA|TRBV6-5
TGTGCCAGCAGTTACTCCGGCAGGGTCAGCTATGGCTACACCTTC
CASSYSGRVSYGYTF
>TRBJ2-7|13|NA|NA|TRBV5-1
TGCGCCAGCAGCGACACTAGTTTCGACGAGCAGTACTTC
CASSDTSFDEQYF
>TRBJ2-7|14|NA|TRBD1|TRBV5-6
TGTGCCAGCAGTCAAACAGGGGACCCCTACGAGCAGTACTTC
CASSQTGDPYEQYF
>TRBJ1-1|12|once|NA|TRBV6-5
TGTGCCAGCAGTCAGCGGGCTCCCATAGCTTTCTTT
CASSQRAPIAFF
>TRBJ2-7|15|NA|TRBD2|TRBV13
TGTGCCAGCAGCTTCCGGACTAGCGGGGCCTACGAGCAGTACTTC
CASSFRTSGAYEQYF
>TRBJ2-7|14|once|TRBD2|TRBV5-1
TGCGCCAGCAGCCGCACTAGCGGCTCCTACGAGCAGTACTTC
CASSRTSGSYEQYF
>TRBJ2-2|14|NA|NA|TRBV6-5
TGTGCCAGCAGTTACTCTTCAGGGCTGGGGGAGCTGTTTTTT
CASSYSSGLGELFF
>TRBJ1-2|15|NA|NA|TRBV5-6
TGTGCCAGCATCCAAGGTTGGGGTTCGACCTATGGCTACACCTTC
CASIQGWGSTYGYTF
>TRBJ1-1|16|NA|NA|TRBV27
TGTGCCAGCCGCCGGGGCAGGGCAAACCTGAACACTGAAGCTTTCTTT
CASRRGRANLNTEAFF
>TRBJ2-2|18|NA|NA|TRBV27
TGTGCCAGCAGTTTACGACCCGGAGGGGCTTCGGACACCGGGGAGCTGTTTTTT
CASSLRPGGASDTGELFF
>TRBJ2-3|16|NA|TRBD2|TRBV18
TGTGCCAGCTCACCTACTAGCGGGAGGAGCACAGATACGCAGTATTTT
CASSPTSGRSTDTQYF
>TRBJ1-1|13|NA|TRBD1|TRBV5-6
TGTGCCAGCGGCCGGGACAGGTACACTGAAGCTTTCTTT
CASGRDRYTEAFF
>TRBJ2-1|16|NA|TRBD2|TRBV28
TGTGCCAGCGGCCGGTATTCTAGCGGGAGGGGGAATGAGCAGTTCTTC
CASGRYSSGRGNEQFF
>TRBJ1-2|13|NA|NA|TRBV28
TGTGCCAGCAGTTTCGGCGGTCCCTATGGCTACACCTTC
CASSFGGPYGYTF
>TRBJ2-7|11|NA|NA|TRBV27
TGTGCCAGCATGTGGGGCTACGAGCAGTACTTC
CASMWGYEQYF
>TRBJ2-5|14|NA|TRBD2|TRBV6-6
TGTGCCAGCAGCCCAGCGGGAGTTCAAGAGACCCAGTACTTC
CASSPAGVQETQYF
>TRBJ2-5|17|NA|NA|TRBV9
TGTGCCAGCAGCGTAGAACTAGGGGCCCCACGACGGGAGACCCAGTACTTC
CASSVELGAPRRETQYF
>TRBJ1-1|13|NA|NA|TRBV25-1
TGTGCCAGCAGTTGGACCATGAACACTGAAGCTTTCTTT
CASSWTMNTEAFF
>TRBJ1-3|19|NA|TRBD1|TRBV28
TGTGCCAGCAGTTTCTCACAGGGGGCGAGCCTGTTCTCTGGAAACACCATATATTTT
CASSFSQGASLFSGNTIYF
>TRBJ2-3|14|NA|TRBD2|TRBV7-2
TGTGCCAGCAGCTTTTTGACTAGCGGGGATACGCAGTATTTT
CASSFLTSGDTQYF
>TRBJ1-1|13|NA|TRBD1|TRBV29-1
TGCAGCGTGCAGCAGGGGGCCAACACTGAAGCTTTCTTT
CSVQQGANTEAFF
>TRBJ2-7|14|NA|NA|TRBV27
TGTGCCAGCAGATGGAGGACAGCCACCTACGAGCAGTACTTC
CASRWRTATYEQYF
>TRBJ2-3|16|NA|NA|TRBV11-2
TGTGCCAGCAGCTTAGGATCAGGGCTTAGCACAGATACGCAGTATTTT
CASSLGSGLSTDTQYF
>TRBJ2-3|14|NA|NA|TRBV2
TGTGCCAGCTTCTACCAGAACTGGGCAGATACGCAGTATTTT
CASFYQNWADTQYF
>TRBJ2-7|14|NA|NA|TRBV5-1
TGCGCCAGCAGCCAACAGCTATACTCCTACGAGCAGTACTTC
CASSQQLYSYEQYF
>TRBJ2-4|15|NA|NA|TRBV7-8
TGTGCCAGCAGCTTAGTAGGTGGTCCCGAAAACATTCAGTACTTC
CASSLVGGPENIQYF
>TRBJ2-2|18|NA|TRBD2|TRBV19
TGTGCCAGTAGTATAGATACACTAGCGGGAGTTAGGTCCGGGGAGCTGTTTTTT
CASSIDTLAGVRSGELFF
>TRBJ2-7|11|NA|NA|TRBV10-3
TGTGCCATCAGTGCAAAGTCCGAGCAGTACTTC
CAISAKSEQYF
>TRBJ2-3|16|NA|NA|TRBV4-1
TGCGCCAGCAGCCGGGTCCTGGTCCAGCGCACAGATACGCAGTATTTT
CASSRVLVQRTDTQYF
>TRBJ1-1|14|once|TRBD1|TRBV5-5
TGTGCCAGCAGCTTGACAGGGGGTGGTACTGAAGCTTTCTTT
CASSLTGGGTEAFF
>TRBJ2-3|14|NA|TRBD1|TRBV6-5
TGTGCCAGCAGACAGGGGCCCCTCACAGATACGCAGTATTTT
CASRQGPLTDTQYF
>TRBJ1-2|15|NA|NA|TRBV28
TGTGCCAGCAGACCCCCGGGACCGATTAACTATGGCTACACCTTC
CASRPPGPINYGYTF
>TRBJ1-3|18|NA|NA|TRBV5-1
TGCGCCAGCAGCTTGGCGGGTGGCGCCTCGAGCTCTGGAAACACCATATATTTT
CASSLAGGASSSGNTIYF
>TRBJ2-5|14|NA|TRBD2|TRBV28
TGTGCCAGCAGTTTAACTAGCGGGAGTCCGACCCAGTACTTC
CASSLTSGSPTQYF
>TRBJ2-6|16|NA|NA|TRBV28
TGTGCCAGCAGTTTAAGAGGAGGGAACGGGGCCAACGTCCTGACTTTC
CASSLRGGNGANVLTF
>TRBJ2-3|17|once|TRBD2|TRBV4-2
TGTGCCAGCAGCGGGGGGCTAGCGGGAGTTTTTGCAGATACGCAGTATTTT
CASSGGLAGVFADTQYF
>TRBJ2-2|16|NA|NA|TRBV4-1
TGCGCCAGCAGCCCCCCACTAAGAGGGAAGGCCGGGGAGCTGTTTTTT
CASSPPLRGKAGELFF
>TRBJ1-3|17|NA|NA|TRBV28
TGTGCCAGCAGCCGACCCGGTTTCACAGGGTATCAGGGCACCATATATTTT
CASSRPGFTGYQGTIYF
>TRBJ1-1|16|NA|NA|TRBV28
TGTGCCAGCAGTTTTCGGCTTGGGGCGGTGAACACTGAAGCTTTCTTT
CASSFRLGAVNTEAFF
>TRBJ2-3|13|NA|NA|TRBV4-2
TGTGCCAGCAGCCAAGAGCTAGAAGATACGCAGTATTTT
CASSQELEDTQYF
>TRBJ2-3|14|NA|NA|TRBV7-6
TGTGCCAGCAGCTTATTATCGGGCACAGATACGCAGTATTTT
CASSLLSGTDTQYF
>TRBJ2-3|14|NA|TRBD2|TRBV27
TGTGCCAGCAGTTTTAGCGGGAGTATCGATACGCAGTATTTT
CASSFSGSIDTQYF
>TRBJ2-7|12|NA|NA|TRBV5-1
TGCGCCTCCACGGGGGACTCCTACGAGCAGTACTTC
CASTGDSYEQYF
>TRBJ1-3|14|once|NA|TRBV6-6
TGTGCCAGCAGTTACAGTGGGTATGGAAACACCATATATTTT
CASSYSGYGNTIYF
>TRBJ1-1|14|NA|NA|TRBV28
TGTGCCAGCAGACTCAACAGGGCTGTCACTGAAGCTTTCTTT
CASRLNRAVTEAFF
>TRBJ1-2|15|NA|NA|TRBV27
TGTGCCAGCAGTTTTCGACAGCTCTCCCCCGGTGGCTACACCTTC
CASSFRQLSPGGYTF
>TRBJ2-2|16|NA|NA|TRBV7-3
TGTGCCAGCAGCTTTTACGGCGGGACCAACACCGGGGAGCTGTTTTTT
CASSFYGGTNTGELFF
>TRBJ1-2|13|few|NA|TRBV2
TGTGCCAGCAGTCCGGGACATAACTATGGCTACACCTTC
CASSPGHNYGYTF
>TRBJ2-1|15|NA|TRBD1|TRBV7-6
TGTGCCAGCAGCTCCTCTATGGACAGGGAAAATGAGCAGTTCTTC
CASSSSMDRENEQFF
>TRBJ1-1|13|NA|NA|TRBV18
TGTGCCAGCTCACCAACGCGGGACACTGAAGCTTTCTTT
CASSPTRDTEAFF
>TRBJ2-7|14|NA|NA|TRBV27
TGTGCCAGCAGCCGCACCATAACTAGCAACGAGCAGTACTTC
CASSRTITSNEQYF
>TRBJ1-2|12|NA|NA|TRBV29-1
TGCAGCGTTCATCCGGCCATGGGTGGCTACACCTTC
CSVHPAMGGYTF